A single sample is the source of the 25 T cell receptor beta chains below, sequenced in a study of T cell changes during pregnancy in multiple sclerosis. The assay was immunoSEQ multiplex PCR, and TCRdb's table has in-frame clones only and misses some. The table records 50,000 to 60,000 clones, roughly 91% of them present only once. This material consisted of CD4+ T cells from peripheral blood mononuclear cells, taken in the second trimester of pregnancy. Source of these receptors: a female donor with multiple sclerosis, enrolled in a pregnancy study.

This clone was counted a single time. The genes are TRBV25-1 and TRBJ2-7; TRBD2 is a possible D gene (6 bases). Trimming removed 4 bases at V and 7 bases at J, with 17 bases between. Germline CDR1 reads MGHDK; CDR2 reads SYGVNS. This CDR3 spans 14 amino acids. Here the CDR3 DNA reads TGTGCCAGCAGTGGCCAGGGCGGGACGGTGGAGCAGTACTTC. Translated: CASSGQGGTVEQYF.

The chain carries TRBV10-3 and TRBJ2-1; D ambiguous. V lost 3 bases, J lost 8 bases, and 8 bases lay in between. CDR3 size: 12 residues. The germline V gene encodes CDR1 ENHRY and CDR2 SYGVKD. The CDR3 bases are TGTGCCATCAGTGAAGGAGACTATGAGCAGTTCTTC. This sequence encodes CAISEGDYEQFF.

The rearrangement joins TRBV15 to TRBJ1-5; TRBD1 matches 10 bases. This CDR3 comprises 16 residues. CDR1 and CDR2 from the germline V gene are LNHNV and YYDKDF (reference sequence). Trimming at V came to 3 bases and at J to 9 bases, leaving 11 bases not matched to a gene. CDR3 nucleotides: TGTGCCACCAGCAGCGGGACAGGGGCCCAAAACAGGCCCCAGCATTTT. Its translation is CATSSGTGAQNRPQHF.

V usage is TRBV2 and J usage is TRBJ2-1; 11 nucleotides agree with TRBD2. Germline V lookup: CDR1 SNHLY, CDR2 FYNNEI. Trimming took 6 bases from V and 8 from J; bases not matched to a gene: 12. There are 16 residues in the CDR3. CDR3 amino acids: CASRGRLSSGGHEQFF. CDR3 bases: TGTGCCAGCAGGGGACGGTTGTCTAGCGGGGGGCATGAGCAGTTCTTC.

V is TRBV6-6 and J is TRBJ2-1; 7 bases line up with TRBD1. The ends lost 8 bases at V and 2 bases at J; junction bases unmatched: 6. CDR1 is MNHNY, CDR2 SVGAGI, per germline (reference sequence). The length of the CDR3 is 14 residues. CDR3 region: CASLAGGTYNEQFF. The CDR3 DNA follows: TGTGCCAGCCTGGCAGGGGGAACCTACAATGAGCAGTTCTTC.

V is TRBV14 and J is TRBJ2-7, with 7 positions matching TRBD2. The J segment lost 6 bases and the V segment lost 6 bases, leaving 8 bases of the junction unmatched. The CDR3 spans 13 residues. CDR1 is SGHDN, CDR2 FVKESK, per germline. The CDR3 DNA is TGTGCCAGCAGTTTTGGCGGGGGTGCCGAGCAGTACTTC. It codes for CASSFGGGAEQYF.

The count of this clone is one. J is TRBJ2-7 and V is TRBV7-2; D unresolved. Between the trimmed V and J ends, which lost 1 base and 0 bases, there was a span of 7 bases. Germline CDR1 reads SGHTA; CDR2 reads FQGNSA. This CDR3 is built from 14 residues. The CDR3 DNA is TGTGCCAGCAGCTTAGATGGCACCTCCTACGAGCAGTACTTC. Encoded protein: CASSLDGTSYEQYF.

The V and J genes are TRBV27 and TRBJ1-2; 8 positions agree with TRBD1. Germline V lookup: CDR1 MNHEY, CDR2 SMNVEV (reference sequence). The CDR3 loop spans 15 amino acids. J was trimmed by 4 bases and V by 2 bases; bases with no gene match: 6. The CDR3 loop reads CASSLPGQDIYGYTF. CDR3 DNA: TGTGCCAGCAGTTTACCGGGACAGGACATCTATGGCTACACCTTC.

This chain's CDR3 is CASSGGPLNPVQHF. For the CDR3, the DNA is TGTGCCAGCAGTGGTGGGCCTCTTAATCCGGTCCAGCATTTT. The V and J genes are TRBV2 and TRBJ1-5, with D hard to call. This CDR3 region has 14 residues. The germline V and J ends were trimmed by 4 bases and 12 bases, with 19 bases remaining between them. Germline V CDR1 and CDR2: SNHLY, FYNNEI. Together with reference TRBV2 and TRBJ1-5, the CDR3 gives the full variable domain: EPEVTQTPSHQVTQMGQEVILRCVPISNHLYFYWYRQILGQKVEFLVSFYNNEISEKSEIFDDQFSVERPDGSNFTLKIRSTKLEDSAMYFCASSGGPLNPVQHFGDGTRLSIL.

Here the CDR3 reads CASSSARGGGADTQYF. CDR3 coding DNA: TGTGCCAGCAGCTCTGCTCGGGGGGGCGGGGCAGATACGCAGTATTTT. This chain connects TRBV5-4 to TRBJ2-3; 8 positions agree with TRBD2. The germline gives CDR1 SGHNT, CDR2 YYREEE (reference sequence). This CDR3 is built from 16 residues. Trimming took 3 bases from V and 4 from J; bases not matched to a gene: 10. Combining the CDR3 with reference TRBV5-4 and TRBJ2-3 gives the whole variable domain ETGVTQSPTHLIKTRGQQVTLRCSSQSGHNTVSWYQQALGQGPQFIFQYYREEENGRGNFPPRFSGLQFPNYSSELNVNALELDDSALYLCASSSARGGGADTQYFGPGTRLTVL.

V and J are TRBV7-9 and TRBJ1-2; D gene uncertain. Trimming pared 2 bases from V and 3 bases from J, leaving 7 bases between. The CDR3 is made up of 13 amino acids. Germline V CDR1 and CDR2: SEHNR, FQNEAQ (reference sequence). The CDR3 reads CASSLFQDYGYTF. In DNA, the CDR3 is TGTGCCAGCAGCTTATTCCAGGACTATGGCTACACCTTC.

This clone was observed a few times. The CDR3 region is CASSTKPGLADNEQFF. The CDR3 nucleotides are TGTGCCAGCAGCACGAAGCCGGGACTAGCTGACAATGAGCAGTTCTTC. The J gene is TRBJ2-1, the V gene TRBV7-9; 9 bases fit TRBD2. The trim removed 5 bases at V and 5 bases at J, leaving 10 bases unmatched. The germline V gene encodes CDR1 SEHNR and CDR2 FQNEAQ (reference sequence). The CDR3 loop spans 16 amino acids.

V gene TRBV15 combines with J gene TRBJ2-2; 9 nucleotides agree with TRBD1. CDR1 LNHNV and CDR2 YYDKDF come from the germline V gene (reference sequence). The CDR3 has 17 amino acids. V gave up 4 bases and J gave up 5 bases; unmatched junction bases: 11. The CDR3 here is CATSTKTTGGRTGELFF. In DNA, the CDR3 is TGTGCCACCAGCACCAAAACGACAGGGGGTAGAACCGGGGAGCTGTTTTTT.

The chain uses TRBV7-9 and TRBJ1-1; D gene unclear. Germline CDR1 and CDR2: SEHNR and FQNEAQ (reference sequence). This CDR3 is 13 amino acids long. V lost 9 bases and J lost 4, with 15 bases in between. The CDR3 protein is CARSHDSGTEAFF. For the CDR3, the DNA is TGTGCCAGGAGCCACGATTCGGGCACTGAAGCTTTCTTT.

The chain is built from TRBV4-2 and TRBJ2-1; D may be TRBD2 (7 bases). Germline CDR1 LGHNA, CDR2 YNFKEQ. V was trimmed by 0 bases and J by 8 bases, leaving 20 bases between them. The CDR3 runs to 17 residues. CDR3 sequence: CASSQDELGGALYEQFF. The CDR3 DNA reads as TGTGCCAGCAGCCAAGATGAGTTGGGGGGGGCTCTCTATGAGCAGTTCTTC.

The rearrangement joins TRBV9 to TRBJ1-3, with D possibly being TRBD1 (5 bases). V was shortened by 1 base and J by 2 bases, with 16 bases between the two germline ends. Germline V gene data show CDR1 as SGDLS and CDR2 as YYNGEE. The CDR3 has 17 amino acids. CDR3 in amino acids: CASSVWDSPPAGNTIYF. CDR3 DNA: TGTGCCAGCAGCGTATGGGACTCTCCACCCGCTGGAAACACCATATATTTT.

This clone was found once. J is TRBJ2-1 and V is TRBV2, with 8 bases lining up with TRBD2. The CDR3 has 14 amino acids. V gave up 7 bases and J gave up 7 bases; unmatched junction bases: 9. Germline loops: CDR1 SNHLY, CDR2 FYNNEI. CDR3 sequence (DNA): TGTGCCAGCACTCTAGCCGGGACTAGGAATGAGCAGTTCTTC. Translated: CASTLAGTRNEQFF.

The chain carries TRBV7-8 and TRBJ2-3; D is undetermined. V was shortened by 3 bases and J by 0 bases, with 7 bases between the two germline ends. This CDR3 spans 14 amino acids. Looked up from germline, CDR1 is SGHVS and CDR2 is FQNEAQ. CDR3 nucleotides: TGTGCCAGCAGCTTGACGGGTAGCACAGATACGCAGTATTTT. This translates into CASSLTGSTDTQYF.

The chain carries TRBV27 and TRBJ1-5; D gene ambiguous. Trimming removed 6 bases at V and 2 bases at J, with 11 bases between. Germline V gene data show CDR1 as MNHEY and CDR2 as SMNVEV (reference sequence). The CDR3 length is 14 residues. The CDR3 DNA sequence: TGTGCCAGCAGAGGACCGGGAGGCAATCAGCCCCAGCATTTT. This translates into CASRGPGGNQPQHF.

The chain carries TRBV7-8 and TRBJ2-2, with 11 bases matching TRBD2. V was pared by 5 bases and J by 4 bases, with 9 bases of the junction left unmatched. The CDR3 runs to 17 residues. The V gene's germline CDR1 is SGHVS and CDR2 FQNEAQ. The CDR3 nucleotides are TGTGCCAGCAGCCTTCGACTAGCGGGGCAAAGCACCGGGGAGCTGTTTTTT. It encodes CASSLRLAGQSTGELFF.

The chain employs TRBV29-1 and TRBJ1-1; D unresolved. The CDR3 covers 12 residues. CDR1 is SQVTM, CDR2 ANQGSEA, per germline. V was cut by 2 bases and J by 4 bases, with 8 bases left in between. The CDR3 sequence: CSVELRGTEAFF. DNA of the CDR3: TGCAGCGTTGAACTCCGAGGCACTGAAGCTTTCTTT.

The chain combines TRBV2 with TRBJ1-5; a possible D gene is TRBD1 (6 bases). Trimming cost V 4 bases and J 6 bases, with 16 bases left between them. This CDR3 is built from 15 residues. Per germline, CDR1 SNHLY and CDR2 FYNNEI. DNA for the CDR3: TGTGCCAGCAGTGGCCTAAGACAGGCAGGTCAGCCCCAGCATTTT. Its protein product is CASSGLRQAGQPQHF.

CDR3 coding DNA: TGTGCCAGTAGCACCCCTAGCGGGGGGGCCAAAAACATTCAGTACTTC. Protein: CASSTPSGGAKNIQYF. The chain combines TRBV19 with TRBJ2-4, with TRBD2 identical over 11 bases. V dropped 6 bases and J dropped 1; count of bases not matched to a gene: 5. There are 16 residues in the CDR3. From germline, CDR1 is LNHDA and CDR2 SQIVND (reference sequence).

The rearrangement uses TRBV29-1 and TRBJ1-1; 7 bases match TRBD1. The CDR3 loop spans 12 amino acids. V dropped 5 bases and J dropped 2; count of bases not matched to a gene: 2. Germline V gives CDR1 SQVTM, CDR2 ANQGSEA. The CDR3: CSVQGGNTEAFF. The CDR3 nucleotides are TGCAGCGTTCAGGGGGGCAACACTGAAGCTTTCTTT. Combining the CDR3 with reference TRBV29-1 and TRBJ1-1 gives the whole variable domain SAVISQKPSRDICQRGTSLTIQCQVDSQVTMMFWYRQQPGQSLTLIATANQGSEATYESGFVIDKFPISRPNLTFSTLTVSNMSPEDSSIYLCSVQGGNTEAFFGQGTRLTVV.

This clone appeared a single time. This chain uses TRBV27 with TRBJ1-5; D gene ambiguous. V lost 8 bases, J lost 1 base, and 18 bases lay in between. CDR3 length equals 16 residues. CDR1 MNHEY and CDR2 SMNVEV come from the germline V gene (reference sequence). The CDR3: CASGERFGLSNQPQHF. The CDR3 DNA reads as TGTGCCAGCGGAGAGCGCTTCGGACTAAGCAATCAGCCCCAGCATTTT.